This T cell receptor beta chain was found in a study of molecular identifiers for immune sequencing clone quantification. V lost 10 bases, J lost 5 bases, and 9 bases stayed unmatched. The germline CDR1 and CDR2 sequences are MNHEY and SVGEGT. There are 13 residues in the CDR3. Naive CD8 T cells, phenotype CD8+CD4-CCR7+CD45RA+, were sorted. This clonotype was seen at least ten times. What it binds is unknown. Study-wide findings and caveats: Identical barcode-sharing TCR molecules could lead to underestimated sizes for highly expanded clones. Reports indicate spiked Jurkat TCR RNA from one cell could be found among about a million naive cells.

Previously reported methods and listed TCR primers produced the bulk TCR libraries. TCRdb reprocessed the PCR reads with MiXCR, giving one entry per CDR3 protein. Found here are about 640,000 distinct CDR3 sequences, 15% to 20% of them singletons; the top ten hold under 0.95%. This chain connects TRBV6-2 or TRBV6-3 to TRBJ2-7; 9 bases are shared with TRBD2. The TCR was taken from a human donor in good health. Some libraries in this study had Jurkat cell RNA spiked in. Material for sequencing was naive CD8+ T cells from blood, with Jurkat cell RNA spiked in. The subset: FACS-sorted CD8+CD4-CCR7+CD45RA+ naive T cells. This CDR3 reads CATVSGSLDEQYF. For the CDR3, the DNA is TGTGCCACCGTTAGCGGGAGTTTGGACGAGCAGTACTTC.